These T cell receptor beta chains were read from a single sample in a study of shared clonotypes between healthy human individuals. Only in-frame clones appear in the TCRdb table, and some are missing; sequencing was by immunoSEQ multiplex PCR. This sample has 740,000 or so clones, with approximately 73% found just once. Sample: memory CD4+ T cells sorted from blood. Receptors originate from a woman aged 30 to 39 in good health. The CDR3 runs from the conserved cysteine through the conserved F or W. Fields, in order: D gene, clone size, V gene, J gene, CDR3 DNA, CDR3 protein. A D gene is named only where the DNA matches it firmly. Some rows have no size entry. The others give once, few or many, or a class for an expanded clone.

.,.,TRBV6-5,TRBJ1-4,TGTGCCAGCAGTTTGCGCGGAGGGGGAAAACTGTTTTTT,CASSLRGGGKLFF
.,.,TRBV2,TRBJ2-3,TGTGCCAGCAGCTTGGAGGACACCTTCACAGATACGCAGTATTTT,CASSLEDTFTDTQYF
.,.,TRBV5-1,TRBJ2-1,TGCGCCAGCAGCCTGGGGAATGAGCAGTTCTTC,CASSLGNEQFF
TRBD1,.,TRBV28,TRBJ1-4,TGTGCCAGCAGTTTAGCGTACAGGGGAGTCGAAAAACTGTTTTTT,CASSLAYRGVEKLFF
TRBD1,once,TRBV6-1,TRBJ1-1,TGTGCCAGCAGTGAAGCCCCCCGGTTGGGACAGAGAGAAGCTTTCTTT,CASSEAPRLGQREAFF
.,.,TRBV7-8,TRBJ1-5,TGTGCCAGCAGCTCTAGGACAGAAGGACAGCCCCAGCATTTT,CASSSRTEGQPQHF
.,.,TRBV4-1,TRBJ2-7,TGCGCCAGCAGCCAAGATCCGGGGCCCTCCTACGAGCAGTACTTC,CASSQDPGPSYEQYF
.,.,TRBV27,TRBJ2-7,TGTGCCAGCAGTCGACGACAGGAGCCCATCTACGAGCAGTACTTC,CASSRRQEPIYEQYF
TRBD1,many,TRBV19,TRBJ2-7,TGTGCCAGTAGTATTTCACAGGGGGCAATCGGGGAGCAGTACTTC,CASSISQGAIGEQYF
TRBD1,once,TRBV5-1,TRBJ1-2,TGCGCCAGCAGCCGGGGACAGGAGGGCTATGGCTACACCTTC,CASSRGQEGYGYTF
TRBD1,.,TRBV2,TRBJ2-1,TGTGCCGGGGGGGACAGGGGCAATGAGCAGTTCTTC,CAGGDRGNEQFF
.,few,TRBV10-3,TRBJ2-3,TGTGCCATCAGTGAGCCCCGCGGGGCCCTCACAGATACGCAGTATTTT,CAISEPRGALTDTQYF
TRBD2,few,TRBV7-8,TRBJ2-1,TGTGCCAGCAGCCCCCGGGGACTAGCGGGAGGTTTGAAGTCCTACAATGAGCAGTTCTTC,CASSPRGLAGGLKSYNEQFF
TRBD2,.,TRBV19,TRBJ2-2,TGTGCCAGTACCCCAACCGGGACTACTAACACCGGGGAGCTGTTTTTT,CASTPTGTTNTGELFF
TRBD2,.,TRBV19,TRBJ2-5,TGTGCCAGTAGTACGGCGTCGACTAGCGGGAGCTGGTCTAAAGAGACCCAGTACTTC,CASSTASTSGSWSKETQYF
.,.,TRBV30,TRBJ1-2,TGTGCCTGGAGTGCGCACAGGGAAGGCGGCTACACCTTC,CAWSAHREGGYTF
.,.,TRBV27,TRBJ1-6,TGTGCCAGCAGTTCTTACAGGGCGGATTCACCCCTCCACTTT,CASSSYRADSPLHF
.,.,TRBV10-1,TRBJ2-2,TGCGCCAGCAGCTCTGACTCGAAAATCACCGGGGAGCTGTTTTTT,CASSSDSKITGELFF
.,.,TRBV27,TRBJ1-1,TGTGCCAGCAGTTTATCCACGGATGGAGGGACTGAAGCTTTCTTT,CASSLSTDGGTEAFF
.,.,TRBV5-1,TRBJ1-1,TGCGCCAGCAGCTTGGTGGGCGGCTTGAACACTGAAGCTTTCTTT,CASSLVGGLNTEAFF
.,once,TRBV15,TRBJ1-3,TGTGCCACCAGCAGAGATCGGGCTAGGGGAAACACCATATATTTT,CATSRDRARGNTIYF
TRBD1,.,TRBV7-9,TRBJ1-4,TGTGCCAGCAGCCTCCCCGGGACAGCAGGTGAAAAACTGTTTTTT,CASSLPGTAGEKLFF
TRBD1,.,TRBV28,TRBJ2-7,TGTGCCAGCAGTTCACGGTACCGGGACAGGGGATACGAGCAGTACTTC,CASSSRYRDRGYEQYF
.,.,TRBV12-5,TRBJ2-7,TGTGCTAGTGGTTTGGTACAGGGATCCTACGAGCAGTACTTC,CASGLVQGSYEQYF
.,.,TRBV10-3,TRBJ2-3,TGTGCCTCAGGAGAGGGGGAGTTAACAGATACGCAGTATTTT,CASGEGELTDTQYF
TRBD1,.,TRBV18,TRBJ2-7,TGTGCCAGCTCCCGGGACAGGGGAGGACACGAGCAGTACTTC,CASSRDRGGHEQYF
TRBD1,few,TRBV7-3,TRBJ2-2,TGTGCCAGCAGCTTATTCCAGGGGGCCGGGGAGCTGTTTTTT,CASSLFQGAGELFF
.,once,TRBV6-1,TRBJ2-5,TGTGCCAGCAGTGAACCGGGTTGGGAGACCCAGTACTTC,CASSEPGWETQYF
.,.,TRBV29-1,TRBJ2-2,TGCAGCCCCTGGTGGGGGGCGCGGGTCGGGGAGCTGTTTTTT,CSPWWGARVGELFF
.,.,TRBV2,TRBJ1-2,TGTGCCAGCAGGGAAGACGTGGGTGTTTGGGGCTACACCTTC,CASREDVGVWGYTF
TRBD1,.,TRBV7-9,TRBJ2-5,TGTGCCAGCAACAACAGGGGCACCCAAGAGACCCAGTACTTC,CASNNRGTQETQYF
TRBD2,.,TRBV7-8,TRBJ2-1,TGTGCCAGCAGCTTAGCGGGCGGGACTAGCGGGACTGGTGAGCAGTTCTTC,CASSLAGGTSGTGEQFF
.,.,TRBV5-1,TRBJ1-3,TGCGCCAGCAGCTCGCTTACAGGGAGCTCTGGAAACACCATATATTTT,CASSSLTGSSGNTIYF
TRBD1,.,TRBV4-2,TRBJ1-2,TGTGCCAGCAGCCAAGGAGGGACAGAGAACTATGGCTACACCTTC,CASSQGGTENYGYTF
TRBD2,.,TRBV19,TRBJ2-3,TGTGCCAGTGCTAGGACTAGCGGGAGTTGGGCAGATACGCAGTATTTT,CASARTSGSWADTQYF
TRBD1,few,TRBV2,TRBJ2-7,TGTGCCAGCATCCCGGGACAGGCTAACTACGAGCAGTACTTC,CASIPGQANYEQYF
TRBD1,.,TRBV5-8,TRBJ1-2,TGTGCCAGCAGCTTGGTCGGGGACAGGGATGGGCATGGCTACACCTTC,CASSLVGDRDGHGYTF
.,.,TRBV6-4,TRBJ2-2,TGTGCCAGCAGTGTCCAGGGCTCGACCGGGGAGCTGTTTTTT,CASSVQGSTGELFF
.,few,TRBV9,TRBJ2-1,TGTGCCAGCAGCGTAGCGAGCCCGCTCTTC,CASSVASPLF
.,.,TRBV6-1,TRBJ2-2,TGTGCCAGCATCCGGGTCCTTCCCGGCCGGGAGCTGTTTTTT,CASIRVLPGRELFF
.,few,TRBV2,TRBJ1-4,TGTGCCAGCAGTGCGTCCAGGGGTTGGCGTGAAAAACTGTTTTTT,CASSASRGWREKLFF
TRBD2,.,TRBV7-9,TRBJ2-7,TGTGCCAGCAGCTTAGGAGTAGCGGGAGGGCATTACGAGCAGTACTTC,CASSLGVAGGHYEQYF
.,once,TRBV5-1,TRBJ2-7,TGCGCCAGCAGCTTCAAGGGGCCACCCTACGAGCAGTACTTC,CASSFKGPPYEQYF
TRBD2,.,TRBV7-6,TRBJ2-1,TGTGCCAGCAGCGGGCTAGCGGGAGTCCCTGGGGATGAGCAGTTCTTC,CASSGLAGVPGDEQFF
TRBD1,few,TRBV28,TRBJ2-7,TGTGCCAGCAGTTTAACGGGACAGGCGTTCGAGCAGTACTTC,CASSLTGQAFEQYF
TRBD1,.,TRBV28,TRBJ1-2,TGTGCCAGCAGTTTTAGGGACAGGGTTGTCTATGGCTACACCTTC,CASSFRDRVVYGYTF
.,.,TRBV11-2,TRBJ2-5,TGTGCCAGCAGCCTGACTGGGTTACAAGAGACCCAGTACTTC,CASSLTGLQETQYF
.,few,TRBV11-2,TRBJ2-1,TGTGCCAGCAGTTTACCCCCGGGGGTAGGGGAGCAGTTCTTC,CASSLPPGVGEQFF
TRBD2,few,TRBV28,TRBJ2-1,TGTGCCAGCAGTCTCCACCGGTTGGAGCGGGAGGCGGGTGAGCAGTTCTTC,CASSLHRLEREAGEQFF
TRBD1,many,TRBV5-4,TRBJ1-2,TGTGCCAGCAGCCGATTGAGGGGGACAGTCTATGGCTACACCTTC,CASSRLRGTVYGYTF
.,.,TRBV27,TRBJ2-7,TGTGCCAGCAGTTTGGCTGGACAGGGGAGGGTAGCGGGATCCTACGAGCAGTACTTC,CASSLAGQGRVAGSYEQYF
.,.,TRBV7-9,TRBJ2-2,TGTGCCAGCAGCTTGGTGGAATTCGGGGAGCTGTTTTTT,CASSLVEFGELFF
.,.,TRBV6-6,TRBJ2-5,TGTGCCAGCAGTTACAGCGGACAAGAGACCCAGTACTTC,CASSYSGQETQYF
.,.,TRBV27,TRBJ2-7,TGTGCCAGCAGGCCAACAGGGGCGGGATACGAGCAGTACTTC,CASRPTGAGYEQYF
.,.,TRBV4-1,TRBJ1-3,TGCGCCAGCAGCCAAGTAGGCCGAGGGAGATCGCCTGGAAACACCATATATTTT,CASSQVGRGRSPGNTIYF
.,once,TRBV6-6,TRBJ2-5,TGTGCCACCGCCCAGTATCAGGGGGGGGAAGAGACCCAGTACTTC,CATAQYQGGEETQYF
.,.,TRBV4-2,TRBJ2-7,TGTGCCAGCAGCCAGCCGGGAACCTCCTACGAGCAGTACTTC,CASSQPGTSYEQYF
.,.,TRBV25-1,TRBJ2-5,TGTGCCAGCAGTGAATATCCCGTAGAGACCCAGTACTTC,CASSEYPVETQYF